This T cell receptor (beta chain) comes out of a study of cytomegalovirus exposure and HLA in healthy donors. Per the germline V gene, CDR1 is SGHAT and CDR2 is FQNNGV. The V end was cut by 5 bases, the J end by 9 bases, with 9 bases between. The CDR3 spans 11 residues. PCR employed 60 Vbeta and 13 Jbeta primers. Sequenced by immunoSEQ multiplex PCR; TCRdb stores in-frame clones only, minus some. The sample shows 200,000 to 250,000 clones, more than 85% of them seen only once. Turning to this clone: Its antigen is unknown.

The study's findings and limits: TCR beta chains numbering roughly 150 were designated cytomegalovirus-associated.

This receptor was obtained from a young woman in good health and CMV-seronegative. This sequence joins TRBV11-2 and TRBJ2-3; D may be TRBD2 (5 bases). Input material: PBMCs. This CDR3 is CASSRTGTQYF. The DNA of the CDR3 is TGTGCCAGCAGCCGGACTGGAACGCAGTATTTT.